Following are 5 T cell receptor beta chains from one sample sequenced in a study of T cell repertoires in aging, cancer and after chemotherapy (dated by TCRdb to about 2019). Genomic DNA extracted from peripheral blood, rather than sorted cells or RNA, was used as the source for amplification of TCR beta rearrangements. The instrument given in TCRdb is Illumina MiSeq. Using a mixed TRB-A/B primer pool, multiplex touch-down PCR amplified rearranged TRB sequences covering the V, D and J segments. TCRdb reanalyzed the raw reads on its own, using fastp at Q25 for trimming and MiXCR for clone calling, and kept in-frame beta chains. For every CDR3 protein sequence, its rows merge into one entry that carries the most common genes and DNA. In this sample the table shows some 7,700 distinct CDR3 sequences, about half of which occur a single time. The biggest ten clones account for roughly 3.8% of the sample.

The sample consisted of blood. The source is a human donor with a solid tumor.

V is TRBV30 and J is TRBJ1-1; a weak D match, TRBD1 (5 bases). V gave up 4 bases and J gave up 3 bases, with 18 bases separating them. The CDR3 is 15 amino acids. Germline V CDR1 and CDR2: GTSNPN, SVGIG (reference sequence). This chain's CDR3 is CAWTILQGGDTEAFF. The CDR3 DNA is TGTGCCTGGACCATACTCCAGGGAGGGGACACTGAAGCTTTCTTT.

This rearrangement joins TRBV11-2 to TRBJ2-1, with 9 bases that match TRBD2. Per germline, CDR1 SGHAT and CDR2 FQNNGV. This CDR3 is 14 amino acids long. The V segment lost 5 bases and the J segment 10 bases; nucleotides outside the gene matches: 9. For the CDR3, the DNA is TGTGCCAGCAGCGAGACTGCGGGAGGGTGGGAGCAGTTCTTC. Protein: CASSETAGGWEQFF.

This chain joins TRBV29-1 and TRBJ2-1, with 8 bases aligning to TRBD2. V gave up 8 bases and J gave up 8 bases; unmatched junction bases: 11. The CDR3 has 13 residues. Germline V gene data show CDR1 as SQVTM and CDR2 as ANQGSEA. CDR3 bases: TGCAGCTATAGCGGGACTTTGTTGGATGAGCAGTTCTTC. The encoded protein is CSYSGTLLDEQFF.

A few counts support this clonotype. V usage is TRBV4-2 and J usage is TRBJ1-2, with D possibly TRBD1 on 5 matching bases. The CDR3 loop spans 13 amino acids. The V and J ends lost 3 bases and 4 bases respectively, with 9 bases between them. Germline V gene sequence: CDR1 LGHNA, CDR2 YNFKEQ. As DNA, the CDR3 is TGTGCCAGCAGCCACAACACAGGCTATGGCTACACCTTC. It encodes CASSHNTGYGYTF.

The rearrangement links TRBV7-3 to TRBJ2-5, with TRBD1 as a possible D gene (6 bases). The length of the CDR3 is 16 residues. V was shortened by 5 bases and J by 4 bases, with 20 bases between the two germline ends. Germline V gene sequence: CDR1 SGHTA, CDR2 FQGTGA. The CDR3 here is CASSPGPRGWLETQYF. The CDR3 DNA follows: TGTGCCAGCAGCCCAGGACCCAGGGGTTGGTTAGAGACCCAGTACTTC.